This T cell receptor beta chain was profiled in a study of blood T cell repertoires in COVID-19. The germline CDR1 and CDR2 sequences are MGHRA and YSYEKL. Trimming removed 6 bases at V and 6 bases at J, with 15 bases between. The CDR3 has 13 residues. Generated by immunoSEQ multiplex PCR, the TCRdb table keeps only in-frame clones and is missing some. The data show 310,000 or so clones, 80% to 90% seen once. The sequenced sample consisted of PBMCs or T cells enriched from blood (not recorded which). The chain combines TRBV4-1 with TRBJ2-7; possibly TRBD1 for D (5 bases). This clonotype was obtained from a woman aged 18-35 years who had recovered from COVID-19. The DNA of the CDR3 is TGCGCCAGCAGACAGATTACAGGCGGCGAGCAGTACTTC. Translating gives CASRQITGGEQYF.